Listed here is a single T cell receptor beta chain. Its cognate antigen is unknown. These data are taken from a study of T cell repertoires in cytomegalovirus infection. Study results and limitations: There were HLA-C-restricted CMV-specific TCR beta clonotypes dominating the ex vivo response.

Each CDR3 protein is one row after TCRdb ran MiXCR on the reads. The data show around 100,000 distinct CDR3 sequences, about 15% seen once. From germline, CDR1 is MDHEN and CDR2 SYDVKM. This CDR3 is 18 amino acids long. V was clipped by 2 bases and J by 6 bases, with 25 bases between them. This sequence joins TRBV28 and TRBJ1-2; D possibly corresponds to TRBD1 (6 bases). Specimen: PBMCs. The receptor was derived from a human donor in good health (CMV status not recorded). Some clones in this sample may be carry-over from other donors' samples. The CDR3 bases are TGTGCCAGCAGTTTACCCCCCGCCGTGAGGGGGGGGGGGCATGGCTACACCTTC. Encoded protein: CASSLPPAVRGGGHGYTF.